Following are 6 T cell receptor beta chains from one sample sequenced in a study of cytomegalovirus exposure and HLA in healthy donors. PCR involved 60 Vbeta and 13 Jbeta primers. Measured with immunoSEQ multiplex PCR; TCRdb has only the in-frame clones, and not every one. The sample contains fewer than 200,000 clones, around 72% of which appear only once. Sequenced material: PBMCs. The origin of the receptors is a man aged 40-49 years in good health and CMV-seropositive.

In DNA, the CDR3 is TGTGCCTGGAGTGTAGGGGGGGCTTCCTTTCAAGAGACCCAGTACTTC. This sequence encodes CAWSVGGASFQETQYF. V and J are TRBV30 and TRBJ2-5, with D perhaps matching TRBD2 (7 bases). V was trimmed by 0 bases and J by 2 bases, leaving 16 bases between them. The CDR3 loop spans 16 amino acids. CDR1 is GTSNPN and CDR2 is SVGIG in the germline V gene (reference sequence).

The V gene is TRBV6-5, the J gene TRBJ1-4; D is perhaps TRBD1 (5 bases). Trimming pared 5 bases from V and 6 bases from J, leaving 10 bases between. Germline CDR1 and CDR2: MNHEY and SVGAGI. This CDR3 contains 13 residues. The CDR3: CASSRRGDEKLFF. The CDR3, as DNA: TGTGCCAGCAGTAGACGGGGGGATGAAAAACTGTTTTTT.

CDR3 nucleotides: TGTGCCAGTAGGACCAGACAGGGATTAGGGGATACGCAGTATTTT. Translated: CASRTRQGLGDTQYF. V gene TRBV19 combines with J gene TRBJ2-3; the match to TRBD1 covers 7 bases. Germline V gene sequence: CDR1 LNHDA, CDR2 SQIVND (reference sequence). CDR3 size: 15 residues. V shed 6 bases, J shed 6 bases, and the junction held 12 bases outside the gene matches.

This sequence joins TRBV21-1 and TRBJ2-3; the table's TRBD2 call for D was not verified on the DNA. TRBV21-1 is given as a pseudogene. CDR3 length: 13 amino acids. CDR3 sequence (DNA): TGTGCCAGCAGCCTAAAAGCGTCTAGCACGCAGTATTTT. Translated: CASSLKASSTQYF.

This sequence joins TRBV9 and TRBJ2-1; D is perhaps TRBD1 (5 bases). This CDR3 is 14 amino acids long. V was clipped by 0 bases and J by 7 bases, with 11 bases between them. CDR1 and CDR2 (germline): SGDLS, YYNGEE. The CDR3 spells CASSVVPQGNEQFF. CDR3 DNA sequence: TGTGCCAGCAGCGTAGTACCCCAGGGTAATGAGCAGTTCTTC.

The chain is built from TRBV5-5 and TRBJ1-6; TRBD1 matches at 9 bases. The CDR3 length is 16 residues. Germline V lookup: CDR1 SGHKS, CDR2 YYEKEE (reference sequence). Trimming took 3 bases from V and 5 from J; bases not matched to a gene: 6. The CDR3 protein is CASSYSRDRDNSPLHF. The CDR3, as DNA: TGTGCCAGCAGCTACTCCCGGGACAGGGATAATTCACCCCTCCACTTT.